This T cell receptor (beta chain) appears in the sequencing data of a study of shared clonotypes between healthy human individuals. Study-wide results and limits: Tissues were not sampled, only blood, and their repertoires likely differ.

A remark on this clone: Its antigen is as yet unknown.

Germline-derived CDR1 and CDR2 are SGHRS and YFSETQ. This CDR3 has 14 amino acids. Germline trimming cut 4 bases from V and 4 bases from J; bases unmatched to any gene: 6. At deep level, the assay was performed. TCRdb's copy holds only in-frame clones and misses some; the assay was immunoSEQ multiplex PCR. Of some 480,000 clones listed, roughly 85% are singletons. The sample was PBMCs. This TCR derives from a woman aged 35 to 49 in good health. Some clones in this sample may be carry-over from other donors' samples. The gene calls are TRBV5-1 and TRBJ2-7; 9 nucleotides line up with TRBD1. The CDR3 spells CASSRDRVTYEQYF. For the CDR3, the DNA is TGCGCCAGCAGCCGGGACAGGGTAACTTACGAGCAGTACTTC. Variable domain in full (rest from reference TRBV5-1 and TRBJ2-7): KAGVTQTPRYLIKTRGQQVTLSCSPISGHRSVSWYQQTPGQGLQFLFEYFSETQRNKGNFPGRFSGRQFSNSRSEMNVSTLELGDSALYLCASSRDRVTYEQYFGPGTRLTVT.